These 25 T cell receptor beta chains share one sample of origin, sequenced in a study of blood T cells in healthy people across ages. A second PCR, run for roughly 7 to 12 cycles, used a sample-barcoded 5' primer plus a J-beta primer mix. A single record per CDR3 protein comes from TCRdb applying MiXCR to the 5' RACE reads. The table shows 1.5 million or so distinct CDR3 sequences, with 35% to 45% occurring only once. Sequenced: blood. These TCRs come from a woman aged 18-29 years in good health.

The CDR3 DNA is TGTGCCAGCAGGATGCAGGGGGATAGATATGGCTACACCTTC. Protein: CASRMQGDRYGYTF. The V call is TRBV12-3 or TRBV12-4, the J call TRBJ1-2; 7 nucleotides agree with TRBD1. This CDR3 has 14 residues. V trimming: 6 bases; J trimming: 5 bases; junction bases outside the gene matches: 9.

The V gene is TRBV14, the J gene TRBJ2-1, with 7 bases that match TRBD2. With 3 bases clipped from V and 12 bases from J, the junction kept 5 bases outside the gene matches. Germline V CDR1 and CDR2: SGHDN, FVKESK. This CDR3 spans 12 amino acids. DNA of the CDR3: TGTGCCAGCAGCCAGGGGGGGATCTTGCAGTTCTTC. Amino acids: CASSQGGILQFF.

This clonotype showed up just a few times. The chain is built from TRBV27 and TRBJ2-7, with TRBD1 as a possible D gene (6 bases). This CDR3 has 15 amino acids. The V end lost 2 bases, the J end lost 2 bases, and 13 bases lay between the germline ends. Germline V lookup: CDR1 MNHEY, CDR2 SMNVEV (reference sequence). CDR3 nucleotides: TGTGCCAGCAGTTTACTAGGGGGAAACACCTACGAGCAGTACTTC. Translated: CASSLLGGNTYEQYF.

The chain combines TRBV29-1 with TRBJ2-7; a possible D gene is TRBD1 (6 bases). From germline, CDR1 is SQVTM and CDR2 ANQGSEA. Trimming removed 6 bases from V and 7 bases from J, with 19 bases in between. This CDR3 spans 13 amino acids. The CDR3 region is CSVDDGQRGEQYF. The CDR3 region has the DNA TGCAGCGTAGACGACGGACAGCGTGGGGAGCAGTACTTC.

The V call is TRBV10-3, the J call TRBJ2-7; possible D gene TRBD1, 6 bases. Germline loops: CDR1 ENHRY, CDR2 SYGVKD. Trimming took off 5 bases at V and 4 bases at J, with 18 bases between the two ends. This CDR3 contains 15 residues. The CDR3 loop is CAISPGTRVLYEQYF. In DNA form, the CDR3 reads TGTGCCATCAGTCCCGGGACACGAGTTCTTTACGAGCAGTACTTC.

J is TRBJ2-5 and V is TRBV7-2; possible D gene TRBD1, 5 bases. Trimming shortened V by 0 bases and J by 1 base, and 9 bases separated the two germline ends. The germline V gene encodes CDR1 SGHTA and CDR2 FQGNSA. The CDR3 is made up of 15 amino acids. CDR3 loop: CASSLARTTQETQYF. Written as DNA, the CDR3 is TGTGCCAGCAGCTTAGCACGGACAACCCAAGAGACCCAGTACTTC.

This clonotype was recorded a few times. For the CDR3, the DNA is TGTGCCAGCAGCCAAGATGGGCGGGAACAAGAGACCCAGTACTTC. Amino acids: CASSQDGREQETQYF. The V call is TRBV4-2, the J call TRBJ2-5; the D gene is possibly TRBD2 (6 bases). Trimming removed 0 bases at V and 2 bases at J, with 10 bases between. From germline, CDR1 is LGHNA and CDR2 YNFKEQ. CDR3 length: 15 amino acids.

The rearrangement joins TRBV20-1 to TRBJ1-2; 7 bases line up with TRBD1. The ends lost 6 bases at V and 2 bases at J; junction bases unmatched: 9. The CDR3 has 14 amino acids. CDR1 is DFQATT and CDR2 is SNEGSKA in the germline V gene (reference sequence). CDR3 amino acids: CSASNRGPNYGYTF. The CDR3 region has the DNA TGCAGTGCCTCAAACAGGGGACCGAACTATGGCTACACCTTC.

The rearrangement links TRBV27 to TRBJ1-2, with 10 bases that match TRBD1. The CDR3 totals 15 residues. J was trimmed by 3 bases and V by 3 bases; bases with no gene match: 4. Germline V gene sequence: CDR1 MNHEY, CDR2 SMNVEV (reference sequence). CDR3 loop: CASSFRTGGYYGYTF. The CDR3 DNA reads TGTGCCAGCAGTTTTCGGACAGGGGGTTACTATGGCTACACCTTC.

V is TRBV4-3 and J is TRBJ2-1; unclear D gene. There are 13 residues in the CDR3. Germline values: CDR1 LGHNA, CDR2 YSLEER. The V end lost 0 bases, the J end lost 8 bases, and 8 bases lay between the germline ends. CDR3 protein: CASSQELMDEQFF. Here the CDR3 DNA reads TGCGCCAGCAGCCAAGAATTGATGGATGAGCAGTTCTTC.

This sequence joins TRBV27 and TRBJ2-5; 8 bases align to TRBD2. The length of the CDR3 is 18 residues. V trimming: 4 bases; J trimming: 4 bases; junction bases outside the gene matches: 17. Germline values: CDR1 MNHEY, CDR2 SMNVEV (reference sequence). This CDR3 reads CASSSRGAGDYNIETQYF. The CDR3 bases are TGTGCCAGCAGTTCCCGCGGAGCGGGAGATTATAATATAGAGACCCAGTACTTC.

Ten or more counts support this clonotype. V is TRBV7-2 and J is TRBJ1-4; 9 positions agree with TRBD1. This CDR3 region has 15 residues. V dropped 2 bases and J dropped 8; count of bases not matched to a gene: 6. Looked up from germline, CDR1 is SGHTA and CDR2 is FQGNSA. The CDR3 nucleotides are TGTGCCAGCAGCTTATCCGGGACAGGGAACGAAAAACTGTTTTTT. Protein: CASSLSGTGNEKLFF.

This clonotype showed up just a few times. The chain joins TRBV6-2 or TRBV6-3 to TRBJ2-3; 7 bases are a match to TRBD2. Germline V CDR1 and CDR2: MNHEY, SVGEGT. The CDR3 is 13 residues long. The ends lost 4 bases at V and 10 bases at J; junction bases unmatched: 8. The CDR3 DNA sequence: TGTGCCAGCAGTTCAGCGGGGCCCACACCGCAGTATTTT. Protein: CASSSAGPTPQYF.

The chain combines TRBV2 with TRBJ1-5, with D unresolved. This CDR3 comprises 13 residues. CDR1 and CDR2 from the germline V gene are SNHLY and FYNNEI. Trimming cost V 7 bases and J 6 bases, with 13 bases left between them. CDR3 DNA sequence: TGTGCCAGCAATGTGGAGGGAAGTCAGCCCCAGCATTTT. Translating it yields CASNVEGSQPQHF.

The genes are TRBV20-1 and TRBJ1-6; D is undetermined. Trimming removed 0 bases from V and 3 bases from J, with 15 bases in between. This CDR3 has 17 residues. From germline, CDR1 is DFQATT and CDR2 SNEGSKA (reference sequence). The CDR3 region is CSARDNRLINYNSPLHF. In nucleotides, the CDR3 is TGCAGTGCTAGAGACAATCGACTGATCAACTATAATTCACCCCTCCACTTT.

This clonotype has only a few counts. V and J are TRBV12-3 or TRBV12-4 and TRBJ1-2; possible D gene TRBD1, 6 bases. This CDR3 has 14 residues. V lost 5 bases and J lost 3, with 13 bases in between. As DNA, the CDR3 is TGTGCCAGCAGTCCTGGACAGAGATACTATGGCTACACCTTC. Amino acid sequence: CASSPGQRYYGYTF.

The chain carries TRBV12-3 or TRBV12-4 and TRBJ2-7, with 9 nucleotides matching TRBD2. J gave up 7 bases and V 4 bases, and 14 bases lay outside the gene matches. This CDR3 contains 16 residues. CDR3 DNA: TGTGCCAGCAGTTCCCCACTAGCGGGCTCCTACAATGAGCAGTACTTC. As protein: CASSSPLAGSYNEQYF.

The chain uses TRBV12-3 or TRBV12-4 and TRBJ2-1, with 9 bases lining up with TRBD2. The V segment lost 3 bases and the J segment 0 bases; nucleotides outside the gene matches: 9. This CDR3 has 18 residues. Written as DNA, the CDR3 is TGTGCCAGCAGTTTCGGGTTGGTAGCGGGAGCCTCCTACAATGAGCAGTTCTTC. It codes for CASSFGLVAGASYNEQFF.

This clonotype was seen a few times. The CDR3 DNA reads as TGCGCCAGCAGCCAAGGAACCGGGACAGGGATTGCTAACTATGGCTACACCTTC. Amino acids: CASSQGTGTGIANYGYTF. The chain employs TRBV4-1 and TRBJ1-2; 9 nucleotides agree with TRBD1. The V gene's germline CDR1 is MGHRA and CDR2 YSYEKL. Trimming took 1 base from V and 0 from J; bases not matched to a gene: 9. This CDR3 region has 18 residues.

CDR3 protein: CSVGTGSGETQYF. CDR3 sequence (DNA): TGCAGCGTTGGGACAGGGTCGGGGGAGACCCAGTACTTC. The chain joins TRBV29-1 to TRBJ2-5; 8 bases are shared with TRBD1. Germline V gives CDR1 SQVTM, CDR2 ANQGSEA. The CDR3 sequence is 13 residues long. The junction had 6 bases not matched to a gene; V was cut back by 4 bases and J by 5 bases.

This clonotype was counted once. The chain uses TRBV20-1 and TRBJ2-1; TRBD1 aligns across 7 bases. This CDR3 region has 16 residues. V gave up 1 base and J gave up 8 bases; unmatched junction bases: 14. Germline CDR1 and CDR2: DFQATT and SNEGSKA (reference sequence). The CDR3 loop is CSARGGWTGRFDEQFF. For the CDR3, the DNA is TGCAGTGCTAGAGGGGGGTGGACAGGCAGATTCGATGAGCAGTTCTTC.

In this sample, this clonotype turned up many times. The chain has TRBV25-1 and TRBJ2-5; D possibly corresponds to TRBD1 (6 bases). Germline loops: CDR1 MGHDK, CDR2 SYGVNS. The V end lost 3 bases, the J end lost 11 bases, and 22 bases lay between the germline ends. The CDR3 spans 15 residues. In nucleotides, the CDR3 is TGTGCCAGCAGTGAGACAGGAGGAATTATCGATGAGCAGTACTTC. This codes for CASSETGGIIDEQYF.

There are a few counts of this clonotype. The rearrangement links TRBV2 to TRBJ2-1; 7 bases align to TRBD1. The CDR3 is made up of 16 amino acids. Trimming took 6 bases from V and 0 from J; bases not matched to a gene: 8. The germline gives CDR1 SNHLY, CDR2 FYNNEI. The CDR3 protein is CASSLSTGSSYNEQFF. CDR3 bases: TGTGCCAGCAGCCTATCGACAGGGAGCTCCTACAATGAGCAGTTCTTC.

The chain employs TRBV21-1 and TRBJ2-3. TRBV21-1 is tagged as a pseudogene. CDR3 size: 15 residues. CDR3 bases: TGTGCCAGCAGCACATCGACGGTTAGCACAGATACGCAGTATTTT. This translates into CASSTSTVSTDTQYF.

This clonotype has only a few counts. The chain carries TRBV24-1 and TRBJ2-2; unclear D gene. Per germline, CDR1 KGHDR and CDR2 SFDVKD. The CDR3 length is 16 residues. V was trimmed by 3 bases and J by 1 base, leaving 11 bases between them. The CDR3 DNA reads TGTGCCACCAGTGATCCGGCCTTGGGGAACACCGGGGAGCTGTTTTTT. Amino acids: CATSDPALGNTGELFF.